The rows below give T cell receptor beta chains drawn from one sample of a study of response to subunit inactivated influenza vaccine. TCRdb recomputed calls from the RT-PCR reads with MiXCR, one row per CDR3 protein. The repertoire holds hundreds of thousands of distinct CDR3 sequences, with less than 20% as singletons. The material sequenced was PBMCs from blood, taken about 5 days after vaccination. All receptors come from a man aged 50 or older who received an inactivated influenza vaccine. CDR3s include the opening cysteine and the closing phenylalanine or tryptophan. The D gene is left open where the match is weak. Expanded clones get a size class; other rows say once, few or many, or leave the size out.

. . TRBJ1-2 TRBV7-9 TGTGCCAGCAGCTTAGGTCAACTAGCTAACTATGGCTACACCTTC CASSLGQLANYGYTF
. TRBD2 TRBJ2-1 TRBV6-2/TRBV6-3 TGTGCCAGCAGGGCGGGACTAGCGGGTTACAATGAGCAGTTCTTC CASRAGLAGYNEQFF
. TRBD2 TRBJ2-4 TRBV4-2 TGTGCCAGCAGCCAAGATCGACTAGCGTCGGACATTCAGTACTTC CASSQDRLASDIQYF
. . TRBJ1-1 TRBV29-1 TGCAGCGTTGAGGGACAATACACTGAAGCTTTCTTT CSVEGQYTEAFF
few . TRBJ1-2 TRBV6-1 TGTGCCAGCAGCGGGGCTCAGGGGTCGAACTATGGCTACACCTTC CASSGAQGSNYGYTF
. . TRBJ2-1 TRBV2 TGTGCCAGCAGTGAACCTTTCGGTGAGCAGTTCTTC CASSEPFGEQFF
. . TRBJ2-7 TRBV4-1 TGCGCCAGCAGCCAAGACGAGAGGCTAGCTGCCTACGAGCAGTACTTC CASSQDERLAAYEQYF
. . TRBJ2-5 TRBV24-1 TGTGCCACCAGTGATTTGGGGGTCCCCCAAGAGACCCAGTACTTC CATSDLGVPQETQYF
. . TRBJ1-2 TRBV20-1 TGCAGTGCAACCCTACCTGAGGCCTATGGCTACACCTTC CSATLPEAYGYTF
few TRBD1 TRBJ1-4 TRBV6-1 TGTGCCAGCAGGACAGGGGGCCGGGGTGAAAAACTGTTTTTT CASRTGGRGEKLFF
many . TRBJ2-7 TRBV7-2 TGCGCCAGCAGCTTGGAGCGGAACTCCTACGAGCAGTACTTC CASSLERNSYEQYF
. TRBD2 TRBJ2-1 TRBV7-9 TGTGCCAGCAGCTTAGTGGCAGCGACTAGCGGTTACAATGAGCAGTTCTTC CASSLVAATSGYNEQFF
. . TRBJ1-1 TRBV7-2 TGTGCCAGCAGCAGAGAGGGGGGGTTCACTGAAGCTTTCTTT CASSREGGFTEAFF
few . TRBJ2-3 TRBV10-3 TGTGCCATCAGTGAGCAGCCGGGATACGAAGATACGCAGTATTTT CAISEQPGYEDTQYF
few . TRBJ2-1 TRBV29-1 TGCAGCGCCCCCTCGCGCCTCCGGGGCTCCTACAATGAGCAGTTCTTC CSAPSRLRGSYNEQFF
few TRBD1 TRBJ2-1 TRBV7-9 TGTGCCAGCGGACAGGGGGAGAAATACAATGAGCAGTTCTTC CASGQGEKYNEQFF
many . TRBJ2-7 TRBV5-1 TGCGCCAGCAGCTTGGTAGGATCCTACGAGCAGTACTTC CASSLVGSYEQYF
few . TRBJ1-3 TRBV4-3 TGCGCCAGCAGCCAAGATTTGGGTCAATCTGGAAACACCATATATTTT CASSQDLGQSGNTIYF
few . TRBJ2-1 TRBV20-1 TGCAGTGCCCCGAATCCTAGAGGGAGGAGGGATGAGCAGTTCTTC CSAPNPRGRRDEQFF
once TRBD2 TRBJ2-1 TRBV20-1 TGCAGTGCAACCGGGACTAGCGGGAGTAGGAATGAGCAGTTCTTC CSATGTSGSRNEQFF
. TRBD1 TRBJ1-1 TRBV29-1 TGCAGCGTTGATAACCAGGGGGACACTGAAGCTTTCTTT CSVDNQGDTEAFF
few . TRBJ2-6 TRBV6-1 TGTGCCAGCAGTGAAAGTAATGTGGGCGGGGCCAACGTCCTGACTTTC CASSESNVGGANVLTF
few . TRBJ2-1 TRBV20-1 TGCAGTGCTAGAGGGAGGGCAGAAGAGCAGTTCTTC CSARGRAEEQFF
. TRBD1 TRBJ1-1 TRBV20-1 TGCAGTGCTCTTAACACCGGACAGGGAAGGACTGAAGCTTTCTTT CSALNTGQGRTEAFF
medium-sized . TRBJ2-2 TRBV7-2 TGTGCCAGCAGCTTAGGGACGGGAGTAGAGCTGTTTTTT CASSLGTGVELFF